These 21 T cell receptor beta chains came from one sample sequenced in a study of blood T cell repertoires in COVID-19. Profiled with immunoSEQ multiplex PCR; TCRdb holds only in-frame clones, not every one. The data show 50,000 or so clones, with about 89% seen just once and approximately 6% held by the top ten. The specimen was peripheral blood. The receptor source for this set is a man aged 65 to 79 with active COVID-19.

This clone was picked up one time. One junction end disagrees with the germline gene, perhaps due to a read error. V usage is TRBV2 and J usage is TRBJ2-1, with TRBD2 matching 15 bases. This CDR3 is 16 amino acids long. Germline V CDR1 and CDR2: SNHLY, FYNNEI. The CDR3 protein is CASSEARTSGGARQIF. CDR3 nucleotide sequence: TGTGCCAGCAGTGAAGCGCGGACTAGCGGGGGGGCTCGTCAGATCTTC.

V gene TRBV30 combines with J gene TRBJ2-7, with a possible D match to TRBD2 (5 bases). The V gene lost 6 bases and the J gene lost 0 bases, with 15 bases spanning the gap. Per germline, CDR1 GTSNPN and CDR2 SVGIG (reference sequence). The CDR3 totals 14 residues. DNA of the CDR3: TGTGCCTGTACCGGACTCATGAGCTCCTACGAGCAGTACTTC. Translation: CACTGLMSSYEQYF.

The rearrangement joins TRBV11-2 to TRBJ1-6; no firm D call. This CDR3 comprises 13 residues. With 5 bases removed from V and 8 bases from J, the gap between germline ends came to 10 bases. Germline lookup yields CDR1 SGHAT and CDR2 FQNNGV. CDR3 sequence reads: CASSRTRDSPLHF. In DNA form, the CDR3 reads TGTGCCAGCAGCCGGACGCGGGATTCACCCCTCCACTTT.

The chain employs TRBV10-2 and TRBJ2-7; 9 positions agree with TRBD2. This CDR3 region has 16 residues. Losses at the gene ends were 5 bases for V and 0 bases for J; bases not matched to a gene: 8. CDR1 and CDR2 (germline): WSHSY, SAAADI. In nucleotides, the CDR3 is TGCGCCAGCAGTCGCCCGGGACTAGCACTCTCCTACGAGCAGTACTTC. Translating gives CASSRPGLALSYEQYF.

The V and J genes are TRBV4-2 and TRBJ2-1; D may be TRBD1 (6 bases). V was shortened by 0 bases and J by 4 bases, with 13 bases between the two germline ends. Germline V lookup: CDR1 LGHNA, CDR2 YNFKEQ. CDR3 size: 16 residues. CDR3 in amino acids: CASSQDRDKGYNEQFF. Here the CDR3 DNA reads TGTGCCAGCAGCCAAGATCGGGACAAGGGATACAATGAGCAGTTCTTC.

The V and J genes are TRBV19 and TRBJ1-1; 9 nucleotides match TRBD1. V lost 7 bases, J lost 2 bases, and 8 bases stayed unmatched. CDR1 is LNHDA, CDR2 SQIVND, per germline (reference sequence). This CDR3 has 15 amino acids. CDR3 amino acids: CASKDRGRGNTEAFF. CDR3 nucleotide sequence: TGTGCCAGTAAAGACAGGGGGAGAGGCAACACTGAAGCTTTCTTT.

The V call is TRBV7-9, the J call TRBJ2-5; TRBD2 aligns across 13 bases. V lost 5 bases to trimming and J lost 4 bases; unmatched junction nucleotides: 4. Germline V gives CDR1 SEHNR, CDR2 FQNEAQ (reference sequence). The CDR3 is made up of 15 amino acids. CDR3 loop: CASSPTSGGAETQYF. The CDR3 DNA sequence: TGTGCCAGCAGCCCCACTAGCGGGGGGGCAGAGACCCAGTACTTC.

CDR3 nucleotide sequence: TGTGCCAGCAGTCTAACTTTGACAGTGAACACTGAAGCTTTCTTT. Residues: CASSLTLTVNTEAFF. This chain connects TRBV6-5 to TRBJ1-1; tentative D call: TRBD1 (5 bases). Per germline, CDR1 MNHEY and CDR2 SVGAGI. There are 15 residues in the CDR3. Trimming took 5 bases from V and 0 from J, leaving 13 bases between them.

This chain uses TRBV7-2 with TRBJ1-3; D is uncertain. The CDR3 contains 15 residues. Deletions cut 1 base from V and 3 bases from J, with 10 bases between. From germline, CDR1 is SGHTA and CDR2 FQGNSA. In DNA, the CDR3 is TGTGCCAGCAGCTTAGTGGAGGGTAGTGGAAACACCATATATTTT. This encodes CASSLVEGSGNTIYF.

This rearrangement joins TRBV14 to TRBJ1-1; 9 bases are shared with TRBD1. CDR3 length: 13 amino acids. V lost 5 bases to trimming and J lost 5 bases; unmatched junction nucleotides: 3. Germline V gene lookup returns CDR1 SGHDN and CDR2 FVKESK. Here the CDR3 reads CASSDRGWTEAFF. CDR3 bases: TGTGCCAGCAGCGACAGGGGGTGGACTGAAGCTTTCTTT.

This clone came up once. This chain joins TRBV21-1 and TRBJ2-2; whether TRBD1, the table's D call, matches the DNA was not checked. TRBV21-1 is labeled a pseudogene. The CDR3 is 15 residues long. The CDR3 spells CASSKALGKGGELFF. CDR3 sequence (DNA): TGTGCCAGCAGCAAAGCGCTGGGGAAGGGGGGGGAGCTGTTTTTT.

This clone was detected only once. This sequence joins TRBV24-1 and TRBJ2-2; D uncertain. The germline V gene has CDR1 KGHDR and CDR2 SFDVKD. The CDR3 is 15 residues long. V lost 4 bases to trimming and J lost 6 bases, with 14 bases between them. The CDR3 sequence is CATSDPRLNAGELFF. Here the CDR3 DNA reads TGTGCCACCAGTGACCCCAGACTTAACGCCGGGGAGCTGTTTTTT.

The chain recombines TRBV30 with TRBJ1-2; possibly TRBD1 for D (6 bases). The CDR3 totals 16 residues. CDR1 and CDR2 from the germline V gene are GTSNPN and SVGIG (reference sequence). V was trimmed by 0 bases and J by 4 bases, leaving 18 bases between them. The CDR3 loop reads CAWSVGGGGSVYGYTF. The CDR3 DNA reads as TGTGCCTGGAGTGTCGGGGGCGGGGGGTCTGTCTATGGCTACACCTTC.

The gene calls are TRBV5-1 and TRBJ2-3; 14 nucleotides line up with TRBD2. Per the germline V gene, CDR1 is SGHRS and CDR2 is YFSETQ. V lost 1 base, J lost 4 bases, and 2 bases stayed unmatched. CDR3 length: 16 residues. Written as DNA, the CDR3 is TGCGCCAGCAGCTTGAGGACTAGCGGGGGGTCAGATACGCAGTATTTT. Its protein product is CASSLRTSGGSDTQYF.

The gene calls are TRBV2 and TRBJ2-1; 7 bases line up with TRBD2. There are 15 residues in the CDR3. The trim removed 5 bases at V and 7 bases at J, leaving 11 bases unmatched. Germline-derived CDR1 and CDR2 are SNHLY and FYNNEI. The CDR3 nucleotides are TGTGCCAGCAGTACTCTAGCGGCTCGTGGGAATGAGCAGTTCTTC. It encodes CASSTLAARGNEQFF.

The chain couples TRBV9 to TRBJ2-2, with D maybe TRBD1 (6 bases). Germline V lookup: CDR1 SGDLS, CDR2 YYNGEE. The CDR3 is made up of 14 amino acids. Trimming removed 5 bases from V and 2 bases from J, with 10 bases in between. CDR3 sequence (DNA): TGTGCCAGCAGTGGGACATTTAACACCGGGGAGCTGTTTTTT. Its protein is CASSGTFNTGELFF.

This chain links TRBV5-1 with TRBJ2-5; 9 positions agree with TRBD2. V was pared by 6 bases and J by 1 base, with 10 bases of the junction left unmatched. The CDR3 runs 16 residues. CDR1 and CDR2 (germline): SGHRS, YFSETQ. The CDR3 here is CASTPGGRGGQETQYF. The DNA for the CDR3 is TGCGCCAGCACCCCCGGAGGGCGGGGGGGCCAAGAGACCCAGTACTTC.

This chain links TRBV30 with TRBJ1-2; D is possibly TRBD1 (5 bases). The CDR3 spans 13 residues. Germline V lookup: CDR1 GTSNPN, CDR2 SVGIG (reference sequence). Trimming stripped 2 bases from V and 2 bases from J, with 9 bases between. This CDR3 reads CAWSRQTNYGYTF. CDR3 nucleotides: TGTGCCTGGAGTAGACAGACAAACTATGGCTACACCTTC.

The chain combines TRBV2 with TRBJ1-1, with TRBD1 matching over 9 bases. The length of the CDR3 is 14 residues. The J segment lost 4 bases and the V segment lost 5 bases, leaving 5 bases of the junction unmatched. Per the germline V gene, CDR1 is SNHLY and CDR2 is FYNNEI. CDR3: CASSSRDRVTEAFF. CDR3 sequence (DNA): TGTGCCAGCAGTTCCCGGGACAGGGTCACTGAAGCTTTCTTT.

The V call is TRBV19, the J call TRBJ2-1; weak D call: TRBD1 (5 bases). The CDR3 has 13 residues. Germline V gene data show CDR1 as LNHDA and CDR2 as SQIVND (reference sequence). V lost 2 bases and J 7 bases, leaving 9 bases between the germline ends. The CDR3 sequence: CASSISRENEQFF. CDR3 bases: TGTGCCAGTAGTATATCCAGGGAAAATGAGCAGTTCTTC.

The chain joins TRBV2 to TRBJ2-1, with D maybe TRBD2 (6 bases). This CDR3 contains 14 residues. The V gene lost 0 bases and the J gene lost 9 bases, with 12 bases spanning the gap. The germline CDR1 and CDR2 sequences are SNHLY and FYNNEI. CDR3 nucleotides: TGTGCCAGCAGTGAAGCGTGGGGGGTCGCTGAGCAGTTCTTC. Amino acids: CASSEAWGVAEQFF.